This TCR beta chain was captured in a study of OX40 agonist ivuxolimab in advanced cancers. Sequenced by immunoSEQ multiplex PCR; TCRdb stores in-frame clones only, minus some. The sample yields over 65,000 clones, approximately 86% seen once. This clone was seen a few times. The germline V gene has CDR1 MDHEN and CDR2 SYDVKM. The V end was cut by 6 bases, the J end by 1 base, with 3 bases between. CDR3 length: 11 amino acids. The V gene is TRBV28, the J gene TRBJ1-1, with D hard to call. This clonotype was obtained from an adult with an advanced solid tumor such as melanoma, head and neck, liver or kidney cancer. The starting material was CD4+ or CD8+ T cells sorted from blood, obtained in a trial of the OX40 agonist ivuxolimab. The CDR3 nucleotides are TGTGCCAGCAGCTCGAACACTGAAGCTTTCTTT. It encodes CASSSNTEAFF. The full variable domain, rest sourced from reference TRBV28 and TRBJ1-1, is DVKVTQSSRYLVKRTGEKVFLECVQDMDHENMFWYRQDPGLGLRLIYFSYDVKMKEKGDIPEGYSVSREKKERFSLILESASTNQTSMYLCASSSNTEAFFGQGTRLTVV.